The rows below give T cell receptor beta chains drawn from one sample of a study of blood T cell repertoires in COVID-19. Profiling relied on immunoSEQ multiplex PCR, and the TCRdb table lists in-frame clones only, not all of them. The sample carries 200,000 to 250,000 clones, 86% recorded once. The sequenced sample was peripheral blood. The source of these receptors is a man aged 45-60 years with COVID-19, enrolled during active disease. Each CDR3 is given with its conserved first and last residue. A D gene is named only where the DNA matches it firmly. Size is stated for part of the rows, as once, few or many counts, or as a class when the clone is expanded.

D gene	CDR3 length	V gene	clone size	J gene	CDR3 protein	CDR3 DNA
TRBD1	14	TRBV29-1	NA	TRBJ2-7	CSVGRQGTLSEQYF	TGCAGCGTCGGACGACAGGGGACTCTAAGCGAGCAGTACTTC
TRBD2	15	TRBV9	NA	TRBJ2-1	CASSVSGRAYNEQFF	TGTGCCAGCAGCGTCAGCGGGAGGGCCTACAATGAGCAGTTCTTC
NA	14	TRBV7-9	NA	TRBJ1-2	CASSEGGGEFGYTF	TGTGCCAGCAGCGAAGGCGGGGGGGAATTTGGCTACACCTTC
TRBD2	13	TRBV24-1	NA	TRBJ2-1	CATASGRVNEQFF	TGTGCCACCGCTAGCGGGAGAGTAAATGAGCAGTTCTTC
TRBD2	16	TRBV9	NA	TRBJ2-2	CASSVVSGSGSGELFF	TGTGCCAGCAGCGTGGTTAGCGGGAGCGGGTCCGGGGAGCTGTTTTTT
TRBD1	12	TRBV19	NA	TRBJ1-4	CAKSPTGNNVFF	TGTGCCAAGAGCCCGACAGGGAATAATGTGTTTTTT
NA	15	TRBV6-1	NA	TRBJ1-3	CASSEGAVSGNTIYF	TGTGCCAGCAGTGAAGGGGCAGTCTCTGGAAACACCATATATTTT
TRBD1	15	TRBV18	NA	TRBJ1-2	CASSPRTGDNYGYTF	TGTGCCAGCTCACCTAGGACAGGGGATAACTATGGCTACACCTTC
TRBD1	15	TRBV6-5	NA	TRBJ1-4	CASSYGGTGDEKLFF	TGTGCCAGCAGTTACGGGGGGACAGGGGATGAAAAACTGTTTTTT
TRBD2	15	TRBV30	NA	TRBJ2-5	CAWSTSGGAKETQYF	TGTGCCTGGAGTACTAGCGGGGGGGCCAAAGAGACCCAGTACTTC
NA	13	TRBV29-1	once	TRBJ2-7	CSVVVKPNYEQYF	TGCAGCGTTGTCGTCAAACCTAACTACGAGCAGTACTTC
NA	12	TRBV3-1/TRBV3-2	NA	TRBJ2-7	CASSLPGDEQYF	TGTGCCAGCAGCCTCCCAGGGGACGAGCAGTACTTC
NA	13	TRBV12-5	once	TRBJ1-2	CASGLEAGYGYTF	TGTGCTAGTGGTCTTGAAGCAGGCTATGGCTACACCTTC
TRBD1	16	TRBV6-2/TRBV6-3	NA	TRBJ2-7	CASSSSAGTASYEQYF	TGTGCCAGCAGTAGCAGCGCCGGGACAGCCTCCTACGAGCAGTACTTC
NA	15	TRBV27	once	TRBJ2-3	CASSLRDASTDTQYF	TGTGCCAGCAGTTTGCGGGATGCTAGCACAGATACGCAGTATTTT
TRBD2	16	TRBV4-1	NA	TRBJ2-3	CASKLRLAGSTDTQYF	TGCGCCAGTAAACTCCGACTAGCGGGGAGCACAGATACGCAGTATTTT
TRBD1	14	TRBV15	NA	TRBJ1-5	CAIPTGGQNQPQHF	TGTGCCATCCCTACAGGGGGCCAGAATCAGCCCCAGCATTTT
TRBD1	15	TRBV9	NA	TRBJ2-1	CASSDRDRSYNEQFF	TGTGCCAGCAGCGACCGGGACAGGTCCTACAATGAGCAGTTCTTC
NA	13	TRBV11-2	NA	TRBJ2-2	CASSDRWTGELFF	TGTGCCAGCAGCGACAGGTGGACCGGGGAGCTGTTTTTT
TRBD1	17	TRBV6-2/TRBV6-3	NA	TRBJ1-5	CASSFGHRGPSNQPQHF	TGTGCCAGCAGCTTTGGGCATAGGGGGCCCAGCAATCAGCCCCAGCATTTT
NA	15	TRBV7-2	few	TRBJ2-1	CASSLDMGPYNEQFF	TGTGCCAGCAGCTTAGATATGGGCCCCTACAATGAGCAGTTCTTC
TRBD2	14	TRBV10-1	once	TRBJ2-2	CASSGGGTAGELFF	TGCGCCAGCAGTGGGGGGGGAACGGCCGGGGAGCTGTTTTTT
NA	16	TRBV15	NA	TRBJ1-3	CATSHDRTLSGNTIYF	TGTGCCACCAGCCATGACAGGACCCTCTCTGGAAACACCATATATTTT
NA	13	TRBV6-5	NA	TRBJ1-2	CASSRDRSYGYTF	TGTGCCAGCAGTCGAGACAGGAGCTATGGCTACACCTTC
NA	12	TRBV2	NA	TRBJ2-7	CASSETVYEQYF	TGTGCCAGCAGCGAGACAGTCTACGAGCAGTACTTC
NA	14	TRBV3-1/TRBV3-2	NA	TRBJ2-7	CASSQTGLPYEQYF	TGTGCCAGCAGCCAAACGGGACTCCCCTACGAGCAGTACTTC
NA	15	TRBV5-4	few	TRBJ2-7	CASRPSSGSYYEQYF	TGTGCCAGCAGACCCTCGAGCGGGTCTTACTACGAGCAGTACTTC
TRBD2	17	TRBV6-2/TRBV6-3	few	TRBJ2-3	CASSSRRASGGGDTQYF	TGTGCCAGCAGTTCGCGGCGGGCTAGCGGGGGAGGAGATACGCAGTATTTT
TRBD1	15	TRBV2	NA	TRBJ2-5	CASRGGRTGRETQYF	TGTGCCAGCAGAGGGGGTCGGACAGGGCGAGAGACCCAGTACTTC
TRBD1	16	TRBV9	NA	TRBJ1-2	CASSVDAGTGGSGYTF	TGTGCCAGCAGCGTAGACGCCGGGACAGGGGGCAGCGGCTACACCTTC
NA	12	TRBV21-1	NA	TRBJ2-7	CATLKGAYEQYF	TGTGCCACCCTAAAGGGGGCCTACGAGCAGTACTTC
TRBD2	14	TRBV14	NA	TRBJ2-7	CASSGTSGSYEQYF	TGTGCCAGCAGCGGGACTAGCGGGAGTTACGAGCAGTACTTC
TRBD2	15	TRBV4-1	NA	TRBJ2-7	CASSHLAGGPYEQYF	TGCGCCAGCAGCCACCTAGCGGGAGGCCCCTACGAGCAGTACTTC
NA	16	TRBV12-5	NA	TRBJ1-5	CASGLVLTGDNQPQHF	TGTGCTAGTGGTTTGGTATTGACGGGGGACAATCAGCCCCAGCATTTT
NA	14	TRBV7-2	NA	TRBJ2-2	CASSLPSRTGELFF	TGTGCCAGCAGCTTACCTAGCCGCACCGGGGAGCTGTTTTTT
TRBD1	15	TRBV7-9	once	TRBJ1-4	CASRGQGATNEKLFF	TGTGCCAGCAGGGGACAGGGTGCAACTAATGAAAAACTGTTTTTT
NA	14	TRBV15	NA	TRBJ1-1	CATSRDRRGFEAFF	TGTGCCACCAGCAGAGATCGCCGGGGGTTTGAAGCTTTCTTT
NA	10	TRBV28	NA	TRBJ2-7	CATIGYEQYF	TGTGCCACCATCGGCTACGAGCAGTACTTC
TRBD2	15	TRBV7-8	NA	TRBJ2-1	CASSFVGGGDNEQFF	TGTGCCAGCAGCTTCGTAGGCGGGGGGGACAATGAGCAGTTCTTC
TRBD2	18	TRBV5-4	NA	TRBJ2-3	CASSWGRGLPTSFDTQYF	TGTGCCAGCAGCTGGGGCCGGGGACTACCGACGTCGTTTGATACGCAGTATTTT
TRBD2	17	TRBV6-2/TRBV6-3	NA	TRBJ2-1	CASSYSLADESYNEQFF	TGTGCCAGCAGTTACTCACTAGCGGATGAATCCTACAATGAGCAGTTCTTC
TRBD1	17	TRBV5-4	NA	TRBJ1-4	CASSGGQGSATNEKLFF	TGTGCCAGCAGCGGGGGACAGGGCTCCGCAACTAATGAAAAACTGTTTTTT
NA	16	TRBV7-8	NA	TRBJ2-3	CASSRRLVGFTDTQYF	TGTGCCAGCAGCCGTCGTCTAGTCGGTTTCACAGATACGCAGTATTTT
TRBD2	15	TRBV6-6	NA	TRBJ2-7	CASSYSGRAVGEQYF	TGTGCCAGCAGTTACAGCGGGAGGGCCGTGGGCGAGCAGTACTTC